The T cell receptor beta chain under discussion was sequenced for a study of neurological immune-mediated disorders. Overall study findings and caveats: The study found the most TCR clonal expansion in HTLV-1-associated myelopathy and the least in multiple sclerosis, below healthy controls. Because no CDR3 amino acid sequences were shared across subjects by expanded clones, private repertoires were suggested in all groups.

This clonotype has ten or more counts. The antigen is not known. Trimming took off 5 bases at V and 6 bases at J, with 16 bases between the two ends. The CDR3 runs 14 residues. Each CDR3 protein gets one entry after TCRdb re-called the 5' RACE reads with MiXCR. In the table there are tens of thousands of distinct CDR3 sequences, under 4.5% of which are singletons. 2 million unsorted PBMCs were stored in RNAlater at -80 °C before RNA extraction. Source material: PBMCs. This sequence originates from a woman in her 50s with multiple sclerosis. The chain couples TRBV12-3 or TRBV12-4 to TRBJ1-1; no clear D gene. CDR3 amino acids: CASSPRISPPEAFF. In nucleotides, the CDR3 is TGTGCCAGCAGTCCCAGGATTTCACCCCCTGAAGCTTTCTTT.